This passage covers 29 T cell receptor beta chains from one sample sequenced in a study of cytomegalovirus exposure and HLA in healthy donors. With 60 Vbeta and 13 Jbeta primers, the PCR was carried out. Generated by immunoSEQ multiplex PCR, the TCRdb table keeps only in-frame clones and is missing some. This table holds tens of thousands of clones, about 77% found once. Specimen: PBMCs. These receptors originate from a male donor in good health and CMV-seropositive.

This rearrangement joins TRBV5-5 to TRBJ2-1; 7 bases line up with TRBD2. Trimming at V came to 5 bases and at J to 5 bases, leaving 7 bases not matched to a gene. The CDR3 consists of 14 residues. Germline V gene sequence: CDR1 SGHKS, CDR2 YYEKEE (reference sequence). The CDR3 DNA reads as TGTGCCAGCAGGTCGGGAAGCGGGGACAATGAGCAGTTCTTC. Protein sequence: CASRSGSGDNEQFF. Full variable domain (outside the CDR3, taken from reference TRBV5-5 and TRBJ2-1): DAGVTQSPTHLIKTRGQQVTLRCSPISGHKSVSWYQQVLGQGPQFIFQYYEKEERGRGNFPDRFSARQFPNYSSELNVNALLLGDSALYLCASRSGSGDNEQFFGPGTRLTVL.

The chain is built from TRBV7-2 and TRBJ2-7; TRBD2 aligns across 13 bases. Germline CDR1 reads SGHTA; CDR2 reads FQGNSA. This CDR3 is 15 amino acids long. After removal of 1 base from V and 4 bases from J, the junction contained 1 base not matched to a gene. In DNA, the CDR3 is TGTGCCAGCAGCTTAGGGACTAGCGGGGGATACGAGCAGTACTTC. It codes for CASSLGTSGGYEQYF.

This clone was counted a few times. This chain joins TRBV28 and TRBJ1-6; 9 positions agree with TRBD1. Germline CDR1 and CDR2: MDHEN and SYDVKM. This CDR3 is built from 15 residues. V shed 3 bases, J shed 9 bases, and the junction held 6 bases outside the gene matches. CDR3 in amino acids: CASSFLGQGGSPLHF. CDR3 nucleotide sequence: TGTGCCAGCAGTTTTCTGGGACAGGGAGGTTCACCCCTCCACTTT.

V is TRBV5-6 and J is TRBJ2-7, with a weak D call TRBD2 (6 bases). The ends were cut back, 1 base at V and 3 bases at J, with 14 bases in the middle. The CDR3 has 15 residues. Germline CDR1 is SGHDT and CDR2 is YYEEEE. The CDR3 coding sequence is TGTGCCAGCAGCTTGCGGGGCGGGATAAGCTACGAGCAGTACTTC. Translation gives CASSLRGGISYEQYF.

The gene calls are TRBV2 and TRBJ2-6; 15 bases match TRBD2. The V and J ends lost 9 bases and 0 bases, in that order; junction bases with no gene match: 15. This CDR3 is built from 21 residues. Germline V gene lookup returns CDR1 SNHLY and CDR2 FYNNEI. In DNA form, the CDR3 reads TGTGCCAGGATAGAAACCGGGACTAGCGGGGGGTACTACTCTGGGGCCAACGTCCTGACTTTC. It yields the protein CARIETGTSGGYYSGANVLTF.

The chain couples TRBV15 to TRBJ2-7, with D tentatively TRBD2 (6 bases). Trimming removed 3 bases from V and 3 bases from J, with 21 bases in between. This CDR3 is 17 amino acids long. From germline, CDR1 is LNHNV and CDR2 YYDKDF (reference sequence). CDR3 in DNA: TGTGCCACCAGCAGGGCAGTACCTAGCGAACGAAACTACGAGCAGTACTTC. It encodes CATSRAVPSERNYEQYF.

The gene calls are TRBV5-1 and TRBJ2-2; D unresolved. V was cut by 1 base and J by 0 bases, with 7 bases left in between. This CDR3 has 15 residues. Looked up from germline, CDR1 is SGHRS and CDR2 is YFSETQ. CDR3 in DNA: TGCGCCAGCAGCTTGATGGGCGCGAACACCGGGGAGCTGTTTTTT. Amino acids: CASSLMGANTGELFF.

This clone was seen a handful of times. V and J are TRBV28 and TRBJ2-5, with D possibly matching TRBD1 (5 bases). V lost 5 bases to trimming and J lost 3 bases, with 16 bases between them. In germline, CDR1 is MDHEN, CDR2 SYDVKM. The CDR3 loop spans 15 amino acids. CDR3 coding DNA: TGTGCCAGCAGTACGGACATCCTTGGTAAAGAGACCCAGTACTTC. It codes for CASSTDILGKETQYF.

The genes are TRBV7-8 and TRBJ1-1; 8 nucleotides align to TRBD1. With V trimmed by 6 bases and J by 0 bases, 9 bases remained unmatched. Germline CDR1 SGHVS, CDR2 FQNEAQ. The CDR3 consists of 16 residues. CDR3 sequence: CASRRDRLNMNTEAFF. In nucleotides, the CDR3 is TGTGCCAGCAGACGGGACAGGTTAAACATGAACACTGAAGCTTTCTTT.

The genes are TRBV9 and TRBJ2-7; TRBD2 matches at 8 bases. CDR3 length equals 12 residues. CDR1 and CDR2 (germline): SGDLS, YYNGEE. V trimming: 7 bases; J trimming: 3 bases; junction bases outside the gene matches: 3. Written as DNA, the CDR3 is TGTGCCAGCTCTCGGGGGGGCTACGAGCAGTACTTC. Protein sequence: CASSRGGYEQYF. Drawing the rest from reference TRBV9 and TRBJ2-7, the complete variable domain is DSGVTQTPKHLITATGQRVTLRCSPRSGDLSVYWYQQSLDQGLQFLIQYYNGEERAKGNILERFSAQQFPDLHSELNLSSLELGDSALYFCASSRGGYEQYFGPGTRLTVT.

The CDR3 bases are TGTGCCAGCGTTGGTGGGACTCAGCGTGAAAAACTGTTTTTT. As protein: CASVGGTQREKLFF. This chain uses TRBV28 with TRBJ1-4, with D possibly being TRBD1 (5 bases). The CDR3 consists of 14 residues. Trimming removed 8 bases at V and 7 bases at J, with 17 bases between. The V gene's germline CDR1 is MDHEN and CDR2 SYDVKM.

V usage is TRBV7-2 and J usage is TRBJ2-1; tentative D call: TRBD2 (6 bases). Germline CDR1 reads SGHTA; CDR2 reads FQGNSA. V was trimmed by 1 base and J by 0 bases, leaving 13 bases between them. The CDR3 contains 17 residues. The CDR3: CASSLGVAEGSYNEQFF. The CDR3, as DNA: TGTGCCAGCAGCTTAGGGGTAGCGGAGGGCTCCTACAATGAGCAGTTCTTC.

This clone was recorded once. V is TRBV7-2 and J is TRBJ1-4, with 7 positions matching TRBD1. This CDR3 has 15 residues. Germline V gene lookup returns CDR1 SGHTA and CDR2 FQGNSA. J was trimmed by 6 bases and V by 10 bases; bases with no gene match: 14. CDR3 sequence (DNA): TGTGCCACCCAGCTTTATAGGGGGCGAGATGAAAAACTGTTTTTT. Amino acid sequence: CATQLYRGRDEKLFF.

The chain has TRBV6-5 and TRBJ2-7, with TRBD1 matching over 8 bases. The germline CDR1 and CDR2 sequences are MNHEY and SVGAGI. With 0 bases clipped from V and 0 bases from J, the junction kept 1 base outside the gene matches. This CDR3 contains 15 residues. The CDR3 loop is CASSYSTGVSYEQYF. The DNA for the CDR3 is TGTGCCAGCAGTTACTCGACAGGGGTCTCCTACGAGCAGTACTTC.

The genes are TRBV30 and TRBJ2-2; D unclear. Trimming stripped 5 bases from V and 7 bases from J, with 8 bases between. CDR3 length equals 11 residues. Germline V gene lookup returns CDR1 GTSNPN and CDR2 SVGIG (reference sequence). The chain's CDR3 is CAWGWSGELFF. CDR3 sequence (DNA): TGTGCCTGGGGGTGGAGCGGGGAGCTGTTTTTT. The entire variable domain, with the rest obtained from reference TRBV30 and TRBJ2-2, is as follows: SQTIHQWPATLVQPVGSPLSLECTVEGTSNPNLYWYRQAAGRGLQLLFYSVGIGQISSEVPQNLSASRPQDRQFILSSKKLLLSDSGFYLCAWGWSGELFFGEGSRLTVL.

The chain's CDR3 is CASSLNLGSYWETQYF. CDR3 coding DNA: TGTGCCAGCAGTTTAAATCTGGGCTCCTACTGGGAGACCCAGTACTTC. The V and J genes are TRBV27 and TRBJ2-5; D is ambiguous. Looked up from germline, CDR1 is MNHEY and CDR2 is SMNVEV (reference sequence). There are 16 residues in the CDR3. V lost 2 bases and J 5 bases, leaving 18 bases between the germline ends.

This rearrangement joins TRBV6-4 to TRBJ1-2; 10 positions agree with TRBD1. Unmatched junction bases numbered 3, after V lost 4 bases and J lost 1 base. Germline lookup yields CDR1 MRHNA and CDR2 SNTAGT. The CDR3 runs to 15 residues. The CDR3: CASSAGTGVNYGYTF. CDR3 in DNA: TGTGCCAGCAGTGCCGGGACAGGGGTTAACTATGGCTACACCTTC.

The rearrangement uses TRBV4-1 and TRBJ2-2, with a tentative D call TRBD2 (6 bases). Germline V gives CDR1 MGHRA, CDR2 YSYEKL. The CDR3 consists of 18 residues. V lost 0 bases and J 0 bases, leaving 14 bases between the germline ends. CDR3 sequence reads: CASSQDPSGSTNTGELFF. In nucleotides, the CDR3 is TGCGCCAGCAGCCAAGACCCCTCCGGGAGTACGAACACCGGGGAGCTGTTTTTT.

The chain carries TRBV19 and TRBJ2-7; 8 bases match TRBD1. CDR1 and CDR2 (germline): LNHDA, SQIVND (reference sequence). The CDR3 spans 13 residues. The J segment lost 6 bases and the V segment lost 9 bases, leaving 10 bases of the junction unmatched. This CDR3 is CASSPRDRSEQYF. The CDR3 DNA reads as TGTGCCAGCAGTCCTCGGGACAGGAGCGAGCAGTACTTC.

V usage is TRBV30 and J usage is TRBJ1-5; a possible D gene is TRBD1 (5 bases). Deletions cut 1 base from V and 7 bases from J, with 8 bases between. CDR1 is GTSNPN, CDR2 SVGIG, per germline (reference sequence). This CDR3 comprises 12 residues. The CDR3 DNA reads TGTGCCTGGAGTGCGACAGCGCAGCCCCAGCATTTT. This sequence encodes CAWSATAQPQHF.

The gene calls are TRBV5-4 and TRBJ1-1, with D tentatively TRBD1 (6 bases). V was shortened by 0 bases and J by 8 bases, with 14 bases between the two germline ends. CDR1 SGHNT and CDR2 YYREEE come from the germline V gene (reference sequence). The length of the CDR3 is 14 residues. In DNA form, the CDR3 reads TGTGCCAGCAGCTTGGCGAACAAACAGGGAGAAGCTTTCTTT. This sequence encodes CASSLANKQGEAFF.

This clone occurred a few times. The CDR3 sequence: CASSYTKGLNTQYF. DNA for the CDR3: TGTGCCAGCAGTTACACAAAGGGACTGAATACGCAGTATTTT. The chain has TRBV6-6 and TRBJ2-3, with D maybe TRBD2 (6 bases). V lost 2 bases and J lost 7, with 13 bases in between. Germline-derived CDR1 and CDR2 are MNHNY and SVGAGI (reference sequence). The CDR3 consists of 14 residues.

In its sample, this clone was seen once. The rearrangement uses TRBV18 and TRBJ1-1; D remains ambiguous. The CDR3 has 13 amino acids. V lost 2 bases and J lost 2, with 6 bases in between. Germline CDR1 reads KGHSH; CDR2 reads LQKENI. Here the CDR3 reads CASSPSVNTEAFF. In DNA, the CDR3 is TGTGCCAGCTCACCATCAGTCAACACTGAAGCTTTCTTT.

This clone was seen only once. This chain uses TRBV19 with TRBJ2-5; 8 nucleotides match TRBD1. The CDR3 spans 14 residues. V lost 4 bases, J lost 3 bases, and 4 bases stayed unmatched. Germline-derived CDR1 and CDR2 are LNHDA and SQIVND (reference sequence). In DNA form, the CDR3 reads TGTGCCAGTAGTACAGGGGGCGCAAAAGAGACCCAGTACTTC. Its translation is CASSTGGAKETQYF.

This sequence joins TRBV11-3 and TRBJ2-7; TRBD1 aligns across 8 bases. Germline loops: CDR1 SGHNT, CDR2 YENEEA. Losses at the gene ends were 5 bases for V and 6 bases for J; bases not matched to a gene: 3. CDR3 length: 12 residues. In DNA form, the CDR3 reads TGTGCCAGCAGCCAGACAGGGGTCGAGCAGTACTTC. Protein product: CASSQTGVEQYF.

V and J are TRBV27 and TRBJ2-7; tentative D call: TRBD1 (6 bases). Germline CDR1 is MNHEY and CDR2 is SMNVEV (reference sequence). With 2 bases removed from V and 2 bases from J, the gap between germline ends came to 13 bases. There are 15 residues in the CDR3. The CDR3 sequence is CASSLKSTGPYEQYF. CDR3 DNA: TGTGCCAGCAGTTTAAAATCCACAGGGCCCTACGAGCAGTACTTC.

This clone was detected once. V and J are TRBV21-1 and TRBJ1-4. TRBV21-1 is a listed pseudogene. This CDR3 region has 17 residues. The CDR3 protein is CASSKALSGRKNEKLFF. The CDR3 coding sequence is TGTGCCAGCAGCAAAGCGCTTTCGGGTAGGAAGAATGAAAAACTGTTTTTT.

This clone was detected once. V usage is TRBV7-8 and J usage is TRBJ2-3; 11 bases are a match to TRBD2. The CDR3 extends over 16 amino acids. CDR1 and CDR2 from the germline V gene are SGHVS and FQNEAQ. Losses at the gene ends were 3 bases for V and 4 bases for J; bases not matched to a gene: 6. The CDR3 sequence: CASSFPLAGGSDTQYF. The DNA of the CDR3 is TGTGCCAGCAGCTTCCCCCTAGCGGGGGGTTCAGATACGCAGTATTTT.

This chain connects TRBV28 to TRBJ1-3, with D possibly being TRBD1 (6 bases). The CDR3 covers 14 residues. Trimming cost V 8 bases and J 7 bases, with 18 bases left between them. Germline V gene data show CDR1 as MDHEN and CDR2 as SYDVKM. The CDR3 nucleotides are TGTGCCAGCTATAGTCAGGGGCGACGGAACACCATATATTTT. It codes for CASYSQGRRNTIYF.